This section outlines one T cell receptor (beta chain) sequence together with its context. This entry comes from a study of beta chain features in type 1 diabetes. Study-wide background: Healthy donors and patients had similar age, gender and cell yields. All of the samples together had some 99 million sorted cells examined.

TCRB transcripts that were expressed got sequenced, as all of the isolated RNA had been reverse transcribed. Method: immunoSEQ multiplex PCR; TCRdb's copy keeps in-frame clones and lacks some. The sample has a few hundred thousand clones; about 29% are singletons. A CD45RO/CCR7/CD25/CD127/CD95/CD27 panel sorted naive, central memory, regulatory and stem cell-like memory CD4+ cells. The clonotype was recovered from a man younger than 35 in good health. Sequenced: naive CD4+ T cells from blood.

The CDR3 bases are TGTGCCATTCGGGACCCCCGCTCCTACAATGAGCAGTTCTTC. Its protein product is CAIRDPRSYNEQFF. The gene calls are TRBV10-3 and TRBJ2-1; D possibly uses TRBD1 or TRBD2 (5 bases each). Trimming left V 9 bases short and J 0 bases short, with 12 bases between. The germline CDR1 and CDR2 sequences are ENHRY and SYGVKD. This CDR3 is built from 14 residues.